This T cell receptor beta chain was captured by sequencing in a study of OX40 agonist ivuxolimab in advanced cancers. Study at large: Antecedent anti-PD-1, anti-PD-L1 or anti-CTLA-4 therapy was permissible, with about 40% having received some. Three patients showed partial responses: one hepatocellular carcinoma and two cutaneous melanoma cases.

CDR1 and CDR2 from the germline V gene are DFQATT and SNEGSKA (reference sequence). The ends were cut back, 4 bases at V and 6 bases at J, with 9 bases in the middle. This CDR3 has 11 residues. Broader study findings: Circulating CD4+ and CD8+ T cells showed clonal expansion by week 6 at 0.1 to 3.0 mg/kg.

About this clone: Its antigen is not identified.

Produced via immunoSEQ multiplex PCR; TCRdb's table is partial and in-frame only. This repertoire shows 70,000 or so clones, 70% to 90% found once; its top ten account for approximately 6.1%. The chain carries TRBV20-1 and TRBJ1-2; D might be TRBD1 (6 bases). The clonotype originates from an adult with an advanced solid tumor such as melanoma, head and neck, liver or kidney cancer. This material consisted of CD4+ or CD8+ T cells sorted from blood, taken in a trial of the OX40 agonist ivuxolimab. CDR3 region: CSANRENGYTF. CDR3 bases: TGCAGTGCTAACAGGGAAAATGGCTACACCTTC.